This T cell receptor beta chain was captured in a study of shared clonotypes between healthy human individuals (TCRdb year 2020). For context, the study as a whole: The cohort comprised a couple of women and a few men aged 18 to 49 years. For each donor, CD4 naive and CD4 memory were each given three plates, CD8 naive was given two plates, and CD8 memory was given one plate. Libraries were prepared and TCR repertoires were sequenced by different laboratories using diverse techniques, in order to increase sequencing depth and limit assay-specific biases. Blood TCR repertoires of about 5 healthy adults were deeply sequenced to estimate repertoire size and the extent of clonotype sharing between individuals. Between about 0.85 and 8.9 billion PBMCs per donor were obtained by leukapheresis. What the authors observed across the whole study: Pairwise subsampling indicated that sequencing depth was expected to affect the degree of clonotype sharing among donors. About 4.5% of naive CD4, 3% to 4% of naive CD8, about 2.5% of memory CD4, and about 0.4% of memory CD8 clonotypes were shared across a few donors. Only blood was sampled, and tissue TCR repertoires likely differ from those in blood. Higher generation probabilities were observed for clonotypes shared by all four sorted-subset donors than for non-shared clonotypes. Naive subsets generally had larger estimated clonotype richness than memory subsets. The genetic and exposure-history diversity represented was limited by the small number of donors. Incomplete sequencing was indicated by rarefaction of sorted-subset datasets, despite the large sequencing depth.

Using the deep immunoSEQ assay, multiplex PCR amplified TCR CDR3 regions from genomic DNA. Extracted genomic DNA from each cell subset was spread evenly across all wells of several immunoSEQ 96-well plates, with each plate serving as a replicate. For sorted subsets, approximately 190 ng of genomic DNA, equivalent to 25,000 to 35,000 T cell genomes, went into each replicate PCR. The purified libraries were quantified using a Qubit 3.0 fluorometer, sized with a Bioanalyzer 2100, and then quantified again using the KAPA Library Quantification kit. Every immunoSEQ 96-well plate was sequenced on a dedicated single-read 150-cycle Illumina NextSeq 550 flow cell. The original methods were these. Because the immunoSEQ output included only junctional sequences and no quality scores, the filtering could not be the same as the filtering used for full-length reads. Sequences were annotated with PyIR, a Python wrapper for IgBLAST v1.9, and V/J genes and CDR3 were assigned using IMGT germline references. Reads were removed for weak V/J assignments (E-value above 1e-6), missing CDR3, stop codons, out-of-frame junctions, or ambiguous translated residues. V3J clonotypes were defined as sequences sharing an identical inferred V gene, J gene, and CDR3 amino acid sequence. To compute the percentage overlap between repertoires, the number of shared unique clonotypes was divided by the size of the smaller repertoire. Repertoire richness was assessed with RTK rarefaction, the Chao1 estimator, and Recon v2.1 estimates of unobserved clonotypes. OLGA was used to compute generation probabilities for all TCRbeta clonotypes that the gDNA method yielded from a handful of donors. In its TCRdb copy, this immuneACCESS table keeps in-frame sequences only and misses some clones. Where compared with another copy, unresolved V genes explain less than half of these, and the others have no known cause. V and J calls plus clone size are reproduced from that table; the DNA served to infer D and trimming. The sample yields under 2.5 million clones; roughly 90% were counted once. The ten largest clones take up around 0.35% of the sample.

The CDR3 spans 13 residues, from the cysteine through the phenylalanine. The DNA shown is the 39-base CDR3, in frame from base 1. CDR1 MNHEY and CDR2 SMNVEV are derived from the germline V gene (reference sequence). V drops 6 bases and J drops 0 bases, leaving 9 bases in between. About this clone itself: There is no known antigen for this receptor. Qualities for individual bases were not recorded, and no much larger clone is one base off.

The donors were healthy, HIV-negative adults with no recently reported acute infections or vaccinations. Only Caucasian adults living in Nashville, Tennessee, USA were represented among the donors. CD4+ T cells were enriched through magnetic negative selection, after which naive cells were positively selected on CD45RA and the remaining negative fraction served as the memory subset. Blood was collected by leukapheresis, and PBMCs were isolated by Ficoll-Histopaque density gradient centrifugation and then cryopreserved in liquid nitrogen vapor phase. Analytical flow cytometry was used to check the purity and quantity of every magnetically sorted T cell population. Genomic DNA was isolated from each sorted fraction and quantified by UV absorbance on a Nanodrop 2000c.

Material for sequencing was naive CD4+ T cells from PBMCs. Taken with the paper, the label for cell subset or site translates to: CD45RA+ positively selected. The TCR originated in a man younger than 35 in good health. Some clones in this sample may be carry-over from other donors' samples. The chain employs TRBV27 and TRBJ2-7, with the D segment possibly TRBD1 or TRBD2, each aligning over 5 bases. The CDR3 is CASSNGASYEQYF. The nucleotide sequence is TGTGCCAGCAGCAACGGGGCCTCCTACGAGCAGTACTTC.